This entry lists 30 T cell receptor beta chains sequenced from one sample in a study of vaccination effects on CD4 cells after COVID-19. Within the ViraFEST assay, antigen-specific CD4+ T cells underwent expansion with viral peptide pools prior to sequencing. At the end of about ten days of culture, CD4+ T cells were isolated. This table comes from immunoSEQ multiplex PCR, and its TCRdb copy is limited to in-frame clones, with some not included. The sample contains 10,000 or so clones, about two thirds of which appear only once. Their cognate antigens are unknown. The sequenced sample was CD4+ T cells from PBMCs cultured with HCoV-229E spike peptides, obtained before COVID-19 vaccination. These receptors all stem from a human donor who received a COVID-19 vaccine.

The chain couples TRBV6-5 to TRBJ1-2; no definite D call. The ends were cut back, 6 bases at V and 0 bases at J, with 11 bases in the middle. The CDR3 runs 14 residues. Germline V gives CDR1 MNHEY, CDR2 SVGAGI. CDR3 in amino acids: CASRKDGTNYGYTF. CDR3 DNA: TGTGCCAGCAGGAAGGACGGTACTAACTATGGCTACACCTTC.

The genes are TRBV18 and TRBJ1-2; maybe TRBD1 (5 bases). Trimming left V 2 bases short and J 8 bases short, with 9 bases between. The germline V gene encodes CDR1 KGHSH and CDR2 LQKENI. This CDR3 is 12 amino acids long. This CDR3 reads CASSPGDEGYTF. The CDR3 DNA sequence: TGTGCCAGCTCACCAGGGGACGAGGGCTACACCTTC.

J is TRBJ2-5 and V is TRBV5-4; tentative D call: TRBD2 (6 bases). Germline-derived CDR1 and CDR2 are SGHNT and YYREEE (reference sequence). With 1 base removed from V and 0 bases from J, the gap between germline ends came to 7 bases. The CDR3 is 14 residues long. Written as DNA, the CDR3 is TGTGCCAGCAGCTTGAGGGACTACCAAGAGACCCAGTACTTC. Translation gives CASSLRDYQETQYF.

The genes are TRBV10-3 and TRBJ1-1, with D perhaps matching TRBD1 (5 bases). The ends were cut back, 6 bases at V and 6 bases at J, with 11 bases in the middle. Germline V gives CDR1 ENHRY, CDR2 SYGVKD. The CDR3 runs to 12 residues. The DNA of the CDR3 is TGTGCCATCAGCTCGACAGCGGCTGAAGCTTTCTTT. Translating gives CAISSTAAEAFF.

The chain is built from TRBV7-2 and TRBJ2-2; D unresolved. The CDR3 extends over 13 amino acids. Germline-derived CDR1 and CDR2 are SGHTA and FQGNSA. V was cut by 1 base and J by 8 bases, with 8 bases left in between. The CDR3 nucleotides are TGTGCCAGCAGCTTAGGCCCGAAAGGGGAGCTGTTTTTT. Translated, it gives CASSLGPKGELFF.

The chain is built from TRBV7-2 and TRBJ1-1, with 7 bases lining up with TRBD1. V lost 3 bases to trimming and J lost 7 bases; unmatched junction nucleotides: 5. The length of the CDR3 is 13 residues. From germline, CDR1 is SGHTA and CDR2 FQGNSA. Here the CDR3 reads CASSFDRVSEAFF. CDR3 in DNA: TGTGCCAGCAGCTTTGACAGGGTTAGTGAAGCTTTCTTT.

The V and J genes are TRBV28 and TRBJ2-1, with 11 bases identical to TRBD2. The CDR3 has 17 amino acids. The J segment lost 2 bases and the V segment lost 5 bases, leaving 8 bases of the junction unmatched. Germline loops: CDR1 MDHEN, CDR2 SYDVKM. Here the CDR3 DNA reads TGTGCCAGCAGTATTCGACTAGCGGGAAGGCCCTACAATGAGCAGTTCTTC. It yields the protein CASSIRLAGRPYNEQFF.

The chain links TRBV9 to TRBJ2-3, with 10 bases matching TRBD2. Germline CDR1 SGDLS, CDR2 YYNGEE. The CDR3 covers 17 residues. The trim removed 0 bases at V and 2 bases at J, leaving 6 bases unmatched. In nucleotides, the CDR3 is TGTGCCAGCAGCGTAGCCTCACTAGCGGGATTCACAGATACGCAGTATTTT. Translation: CASSVASLAGFTDTQYF.

The chain employs TRBV4-1 and TRBJ2-2; D call uncertain. Germline CDR1 and CDR2: MGHRA and YSYEKL. V shed 1 base and J shed 4 bases, with 10 bases lying between them. This CDR3 comprises 15 residues. CDR3 in DNA: TGCGCCAGCAGCCAAGTAGGTAGCAGCACCGGGGAGCTGTTTTTT. Amino acids: CASSQVGSSTGELFF.

The chain carries TRBV6-2 or TRBV6-3 and TRBJ2-7, with 10 bases matching TRBD2. Germline V gives CDR1 MNHEY, CDR2 SVGEGT. The CDR3 covers 14 residues. Trimming cost V 5 bases and J 0 bases; bases outside gene matches: 1. Here the CDR3 DNA reads TGTGCCAGCAGTGCTAGCGGGGGCTCCTACGAGCAGTACTTC. Translating it yields CASSASGGSYEQYF.

The chain employs TRBV7-9 and TRBJ1-3, with 7 bases fitting TRBD1. The V and J ends lost 1 base and 3 bases, in that order; junction bases with no gene match: 3. The CDR3 is 15 residues long. The germline CDR1 and CDR2 sequences are SEHNR and FQNEAQ (reference sequence). The CDR3 here is CASSLGQGSGNTIYF. CDR3 coding DNA: TGTGCCAGCAGCTTAGGACAGGGAAGTGGAAACACCATATATTTT.

With respect to this clone: At one boundary the junction diverges from the germline segment, which might be a read error. This chain joins TRBV5-4 and TRBJ1-1; perhaps TRBD1 as D (6 bases). The germline V gene has CDR1 SGHNT and CDR2 YYREEE (reference sequence). This CDR3 has 14 amino acids. The CDR3 DNA is TGTGCCAGCAGCTCCCGCTGGGGGGGGCCCGGTTTGATCTTT. Protein sequence: CASSSRWGGPGLIF.

This clone was observed a few times. At the DNA level, this CDR3 is encoded by other sequences in the same sample as well. This chain joins TRBV5-1 and TRBJ1-6, with 7 bases matching TRBD1. The V gene end was trimmed by 4 bases and the J gene end by 9 bases; junction bases not matched to a gene: 7. The germline CDR1 and CDR2 sequences are SGHRS and YFSETQ. This CDR3 comprises 14 residues. The CDR3, as DNA: TGCGCCAGCAGCCCACAGGGGAGCGGTTCACCCCTCCACTTT. This codes for CASSPQGSGSPLHF.

The chain recombines TRBV27 with TRBJ1-4; the D gene is possibly TRBD1 (5 bases). Trimming took 2 bases from V and 2 from J, leaving 9 bases between them. CDR3 length equals 15 residues. Germline assignment: CDR1 MNHEY and CDR2 SMNVEV (reference sequence). DNA for the CDR3: TGTGCCAGCAGTTTAACCGGGACTACTAATGAAAAACTGTTTTTT. Protein sequence: CASSLTGTTNEKLFF.

V usage is TRBV4-3 and J usage is TRBJ1-2; D possibly corresponds to TRBD1 (6 bases). Germline assignment: CDR1 LGHNA and CDR2 YSLEER. This CDR3 has 14 amino acids. Trimming pared 0 bases from V and 7 bases from J, leaving 12 bases between. The CDR3 DNA reads TGCGCCAGCAGCCAAGATGGGGGCTGGGGTGGCTACACCTTC. Encoded protein: CASSQDGGWGGYTF.

This chain joins TRBV20-1 and TRBJ2-1, with 10 bases identical to TRBD2. Trimming took 3 bases from V and 6 from J; bases not matched to a gene: 11. This CDR3 is built from 16 residues. Germline CDR1 and CDR2: DFQATT and SNEGSKA (reference sequence). DNA for the CDR3: TGCAGTGCTAGTAGGCTAGCGGGGGACCCCGGCAATGAGCAGTTCTTC. It encodes CSASRLAGDPGNEQFF.

This chain links TRBV10-3 with TRBJ2-1; 8 nucleotides agree with TRBD2. With V trimmed by 5 bases and J by 6 bases, 12 bases remained unmatched. The length of the CDR3 is 16 residues. Looked up from germline, CDR1 is ENHRY and CDR2 is SYGVKD. The CDR3 loop reads CAISKAGGDIGNEQFF. The CDR3 coding sequence is TGTGCCATCAGTAAGGCCGGGGGGGACATCGGCAATGAGCAGTTCTTC.

The chain is built from TRBV10-3 and TRBJ1-3; D unresolved. The CDR3 runs to 14 residues. The V gene lost 11 bases and the J gene lost 1 base, with 15 bases spanning the gap. CDR1 and CDR2 from the germline V gene are ENHRY and SYGVKD. The CDR3: CAGGRGVSGNTIYF. CDR3 DNA sequence: TGTGCCGGCGGACGTGGGGTTTCTGGAAACACCATATATTTT.

The chain has TRBV25-1 and TRBJ2-4, with no clear D. The V end lost 1 base, the J end lost 10 bases, and 14 bases lay between the germline ends. CDR1 is MGHDK and CDR2 is SYGVNS in the germline V gene. The CDR3 is made up of 14 amino acids. The CDR3 loop is CASSEWGSRAIQYF. CDR3 nucleotide sequence: TGTGCCAGCAGTGAATGGGGTAGCCGGGCGATTCAGTACTTC. Full variable domain (outside the CDR3, taken from reference TRBV25-1 and TRBJ2-4): EADIYQTPRYLVIGTGKKITLECSQTMGHDKMYWYQQDPGMELHLIHYSYGVNSTEKGDLSSESTVSRIRTEHFPLTLESARPSHTSQYLCASSEWGSRAIQYFGAGTRLSVL.

This chain uses TRBV6-5 with TRBJ1-2, with D possibly being TRBD1 (5 bases). Germline CDR1 is MNHEY and CDR2 is SVGAGI. V was clipped by 7 bases and J by 7 bases, with 7 bases between them. The CDR3 has 10 amino acids. The CDR3 region has the DNA TGTGCCAGCAAGGGGAGTGGCTACACCTTC. Translated, it gives CASKGSGYTF.

This chain connects TRBV6-5 to TRBJ1-6; TRBD1 is a possible D gene (5 bases). Germline V gene lookup returns CDR1 MNHEY and CDR2 SVGAGI. This CDR3 has 13 amino acids. Trimming took 3 bases from V and 10 from J, leaving 10 bases between them. This chain's CDR3 is CASSYPKGSPLHF. In DNA, the CDR3 is TGTGCCAGCAGTTATCCTAAGGGGTCACCCCTCCACTTT.

This clone was observed a single time. The rearrangement joins TRBV28 to TRBJ2-2; no definite D call. The ends were cut back, 3 bases at V and 2 bases at J, with 10 bases in the middle. CDR1 is MDHEN and CDR2 is SYDVKM in the germline V gene. The CDR3 sequence is 15 residues long. Here the CDR3 DNA reads TGTGCCAGCAGTTTCTTAGGATCCAACACCGGGGAGCTGTTTTTT. Translated: CASSFLGSNTGELFF.

The rearrangement uses TRBV11-2 and TRBJ2-3, with unresolved D. The CDR3 has 12 residues. Looked up from germline, CDR1 is SGHAT and CDR2 is FQNNGV. V was shortened by 4 bases and J by 6 bases, with 8 bases between the two germline ends. The CDR3 protein is CASSSQRDTQYF. The CDR3 nucleotides are TGTGCCAGCAGCTCCCAGAGGGATACGCAGTATTTT.

V gene TRBV19 combines with J gene TRBJ1-4; tentatively, D is TRBD1 (5 bases). Germline assignment: CDR1 LNHDA and CDR2 SQIVND (reference sequence). V gave up 5 bases and J gave up 5 bases, with 12 bases separating them. The CDR3 covers 14 residues. As DNA, the CDR3 is TGTGCCAGTAGTCAAGGGGTCGGGAATGAAAAACTGTTTTTT. Translated: CASSQGVGNEKLFF.

The chain combines TRBV11-2 with TRBJ2-1; D not certain. Germline assignment: CDR1 SGHAT and CDR2 FQNNGV. The CDR3 runs 11 residues. Trimming shortened V by 1 base and J by 10 bases, and 5 bases separated the two germline ends. The CDR3 region is CASSLVAEQFF. The CDR3 DNA is TGTGCCAGCAGCTTAGTCGCGGAGCAGTTCTTC.

The genes are TRBV5-4 and TRBJ1-1; weak D call: TRBD1 (5 bases). Per germline, CDR1 SGHNT and CDR2 YYREEE (reference sequence). The CDR3 length is 13 residues. V lost 4 bases, J lost 5 bases, and 12 bases lay in between. The CDR3 loop is CASSLEPGTEAFF. The DNA of the CDR3 is TGTGCCAGCAGCCTGGAGCCAGGGACTGAAGCTTTCTTT.

The sample holds a few counts of this clone. The chain carries TRBV9 and TRBJ1-3; D might be TRBD1 (6 bases). Looked up from germline, CDR1 is SGDLS and CDR2 is YYNGEE. The V and J ends lost 6 bases and 1 base respectively, with 14 bases between them. The CDR3 runs 15 residues. The CDR3 DNA is TGTGCCAGCAATCATAGGGGGGATTCTGGAAACACCATATATTTT. Encoded protein: CASNHRGDSGNTIYF.

A few counts support this clone. The chain links TRBV30 to TRBJ2-1, with TRBD2 as a possible D gene (7 bases). Germline CDR1 is GTSNPN and CDR2 is SVGIG (reference sequence). The CDR3 length is 14 residues. Deletions cut 0 bases from V and 5 bases from J, with 11 bases between. The CDR3 sequence: CAWSVRGGNNEQFF. The CDR3 coding sequence is TGTGCCTGGAGTGTCAGGGGAGGGAACAATGAGCAGTTCTTC.

Note on this clone: Different DNA sequences within this sample yield the same CDR3. The chain recombines TRBV27 with TRBJ1-2, with a possible D match to TRBD1 (5 bases). V was clipped by 2 bases and J by 4 bases, with 8 bases between them. CDR1 MNHEY and CDR2 SMNVEV come from the germline V gene (reference sequence). The CDR3 loop spans 13 amino acids. This CDR3 is CASSLGTAYGYTF. The DNA for the CDR3 is TGTGCCAGCAGTTTAGGGACGGCCTATGGCTACACCTTC.

This clone was detected only once. This chain links TRBV7-2 with TRBJ2-5, with 8 positions matching TRBD2. Trimming at V came to 6 bases and at J to 5 bases, leaving 5 bases not matched to a gene. Germline loops: CDR1 SGHTA, CDR2 FQGNSA. CDR3 length equals 13 residues. CDR3 bases: TGTGCCAGCAGGTCCGGGGGGGTTGAGACCCAGTACTTC. Protein: CASRSGGVETQYF.